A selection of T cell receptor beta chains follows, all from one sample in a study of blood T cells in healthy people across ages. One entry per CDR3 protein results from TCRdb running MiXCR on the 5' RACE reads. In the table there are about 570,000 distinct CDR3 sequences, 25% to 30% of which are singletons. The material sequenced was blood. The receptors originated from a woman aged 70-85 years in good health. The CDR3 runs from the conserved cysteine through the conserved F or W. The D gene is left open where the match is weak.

CDR3aa: CSARRDLWDGYTF
j_gene: TRBJ1-2
d_gene: -
v_gene: TRBV20-1

CDR3aa: CASSPGAIQETQYF
j_gene: TRBJ2-5
d_gene: -
v_gene: TRBV5-1

CDR3aa: CASSTGHITYEQYF
j_gene: -
d_gene: -
v_gene: TRBV19

CDR3aa: CASSLQGTLKTGELFF
j_gene: TRBJ2-2
d_gene: -
v_gene: TRBV11-3

CDR3aa: CASSPWGAQETQYF
j_gene: TRBJ2-5
d_gene: -
v_gene: TRBV7-3

CDR3aa: CASSLGPPGLASTDTQYF
j_gene: TRBJ2-3
d_gene: TRBD2
v_gene: TRBV5-1

CDR3aa: CASSLVVLTGEKLFF
j_gene: TRBJ1-4
d_gene: -
v_gene: TRBV7-2

CDR3aa: CSANHKGRTDTQYF
j_gene: TRBJ2-3
d_gene: -
v_gene: TRBV20-1

CDR3aa: CASSYRSGGTGYEQYF
j_gene: TRBJ2-7
d_gene: TRBD2
v_gene: TRBV6-2/TRBV6-3

CDR3aa: CASSQDAQSTDTQYF
j_gene: TRBJ2-3
d_gene: -
v_gene: TRBV4-3

CDR3aa: CASLDNLSTGANVLTF
j_gene: TRBJ2-6
d_gene: -
v_gene: TRBV6-6

CDR3aa: CASRDYTGELFF
j_gene: TRBJ2-2
d_gene: -
v_gene: TRBV19

CDR3aa: CSAQVSGTGNTIYF
j_gene: TRBJ1-3
d_gene: -
v_gene: TRBV20-1

CDR3aa: CASRTDSDLEAFF
j_gene: TRBJ1-1
d_gene: -
v_gene: TRBV2

CDR3aa: CASSLNSQGPYEQYF
j_gene: -
d_gene: -
v_gene: TRBV7-6

CDR3aa: CASSSLKTAGRETQYF
j_gene: TRBJ2-5
d_gene: -
v_gene: TRBV7-6

CDR3aa: CASSHTRGTQYF
j_gene: TRBJ2-5
d_gene: -
v_gene: TRBV3-1

CDR3aa: CASSSTGGLSYEQYF
j_gene: -
d_gene: TRBD2
v_gene: TRBV7-2

CDR3aa: CASSPSRVRINQPQHF
j_gene: TRBJ1-5
d_gene: -
v_gene: TRBV18

CDR3aa: CASSLRDSSYEQYF
j_gene: TRBJ2-7
d_gene: TRBD1
v_gene: TRBV7-9

CDR3aa: CASSSMDGYEQYF
j_gene: TRBJ2-7
d_gene: -
v_gene: TRBV5-1

CDR3aa: CASSSSGISYNEQFF
j_gene: TRBJ2-1
d_gene: TRBD2
v_gene: TRBV11-2

CDR3aa: CASSLGDSGANVLTF
j_gene: TRBJ2-6
d_gene: -
v_gene: TRBV7-2

CDR3aa: CSARGAYEQYF
j_gene: -
d_gene: -
v_gene: TRBV20-1

CDR3aa: CASSSGASLTYEQYF
j_gene: TRBJ2-7
d_gene: -
v_gene: TRBV7-2

CDR3aa: CSVPFVGGGTQYF
j_gene: TRBJ2-5
d_gene: TRBD1
v_gene: TRBV29-1

CDR3aa: CATSRDIHNEQFF
j_gene: TRBJ2-1
d_gene: -
v_gene: TRBV15

CDR3aa: CASSAQRARGRTGTQYF
j_gene: TRBJ2-3
d_gene: -
v_gene: TRBV12-3/TRBV12-4

CDR3aa: CASSLSGRGQETQYF
j_gene: TRBJ2-5
d_gene: TRBD1
v_gene: TRBV7-9

CDR3aa: CASMGEVNEQFF
j_gene: TRBJ2-1
d_gene: -
v_gene: TRBV12-3/TRBV12-4